Listed below are T cell receptor beta chains from one sample, sequenced in a study of blood T cells in healthy people across ages. One entry per CDR3 protein, called by TCRdb with MiXCR from the 5' RACE reads. In the table there are over 1.5 million distinct CDR3 sequences, around 48% of which are singletons. The specimen sequenced was blood. The receptors shown here come from a woman in her 40s in good health. CDR3s include the opening cysteine and the closing phenylalanine or tryptophan. A D gene is named only where the DNA matches it firmly. Only some rows state a clone size, as once, few, many or a class for expanded clones.

J: TRBJ2-5
size: .
V: TRBV2
D: .
CDR3: CASVHPGRRETQYF
DNA: TGTGCCAGCGTACACCCGGGGAGGCGAGAGACCCAGTACTTC

J: TRBJ1-6
size: .
V: TRBV27
D: .
CDR3: CASRLKPGYSNSPLHF
DNA: TGTGCCAGCAGATTAAAACCGGGGTATAGTAATTCACCCCTCCACTTT

J: TRBJ1-1
size: .
V: TRBV29-1
D: TRBD1
CDR3: CSVVDRGTEAFF
DNA: TGCAGCGTTGTTGACAGGGGCACTGAAGCTTTCTTT

J: TRBJ2-1
size: .
V: TRBV27
D: TRBD1
CDR3: CASSSHRSGQVYNEQFF
DNA: TGTGCCAGCAGTTCGCACCGGTCGGGACAGGTCTACAATGAGCAGTTCTTC

J: TRBJ2-3
size: .
V: TRBV10-3
D: TRBD2
CDR3: CAIIRAGGYNADTQYF
DNA: TGTGCCATCATAAGAGCGGGGGGTTATAACGCAGATACGCAGTATTTT

J: TRBJ1-4
size: once
V: TRBV7-9
D: TRBD1
CDR3: CASSSPDRENEELFF
DNA: TGTGCCAGCAGCTCGCCCGACAGGGAGAATGAAGAACTGTTTTTT

J: TRBJ1-2
size: .
V: TRBV29-1
D: .
CDR3: CSVGGGKGYTF
DNA: TGCAGCGTCGGGGGAGGAAAGGGCTACACCTTC

J: TRBJ2-7
size: .
V: TRBV6-2/TRBV6-3
D: TRBD2
CDR3: CASCAGGTYEQYF
DNA: TGTGCCAGCTGTGCGGGGGGGACCTACGAGCAGTACTTC

J: TRBJ1-6
size: .
V: TRBV20-1
D: .
CDR3: CSAKPSEGIDNSPLHF
DNA: TGCAGTGCTAAACCCTCTGAGGGAATAGATAATTCACCCCTCCACTTT

J: TRBJ1-5
size: few
V: TRBV20-1
D: .
CDR3: CSARVPSAGGRVGQPQHF
DNA: TGCAGTGCTAGAGTTCCTTCGGCCGGCGGCAGGGTGGGTCAGCCCCAGCATTTT

J: TRBJ1-2
size: .
V: TRBV9
D: .
CDR3: CASSVEGGSNYGYTF
DNA: TGTGCCAGCAGCGTAGAGGGAGGGAGTAACTATGGCTACACCTTC

J: TRBJ2-3
size: .
V: TRBV29-1
D: TRBD1
CDR3: CSVERDRDTDTRYF
DNA: TGCAGCGTTGAACGGGACAGGGACACAGATACGCGGTATTTT

J: TRBJ2-3
size: .
V: TRBV4-1
D: .
CDR3: CASSQEGGTRTDTQYF
DNA: TGCGCCAGCAGCCAAGAAGGCGGGACTCGCACAGATACGCAGTATTTT

J: TRBJ1-5
size: .
V: TRBV20-1
D: TRBD1
CDR3: CSARPGQGGQPQHF
DNA: TGCAGTGCTAGGCCGGGACAGGGGGGACAGCCCCAGCATTTT

J: TRBJ2-5
size: .
V: TRBV20-1
D: TRBD2
CDR3: CSARGLTSGWQETQYF
DNA: TGCAGTGCTAGAGGTTTGACTAGCGGGTGGCAAGAGACCCAGTACTTC

J: TRBJ1-5
size: .
V: TRBV4-3
D: .
CDR3: CASSQVEDQPQHF
DNA: TGCGCCAGCAGCCAAGTGGAGGATCAGCCCCAGCATTTT

J: TRBJ2-1
size: .
V: TRBV12-3/TRBV12-4
D: TRBD2
CDR3: CASRRRLADSYNEQFF
DNA: TGTGCCAGCAGGCGCCGACTAGCGGACTCCTACAATGAGCAGTTCTTC

J: TRBJ2-5
size: few
V: TRBV7-2
D: .
CDR3: CASSWAGVQETQYF
DNA: TGTGCCAGCAGCTGGGCAGGGGTCCAAGAGACCCAGTACTTT

J: TRBJ2-3
size: .
V: TRBV7-2
D: TRBD2
CDR3: CASSSNSGGADTQYF
DNA: TGTGCCAGCAGCTCGAATAGCGGGGGGGCAGATACGCAGTATTTT

J: TRBJ2-3
size: .
V: TRBV29-1
D: .
CDR3: CSAGARSTTDTQYF
DNA: TGCAGCGCCGGAGCCAGGAGCACAACAGATACGCAGTATTTT

J: TRBJ1-2
size: .
V: TRBV27
D: .
CDR3: CASSLSILGNYGYTF
DNA: TGTGCCAGCAGTTTATCGATCTTGGGGAACTATGGCTACACCTTC

J: TRBJ1-5
size: .
V: TRBV7-9
D: .
CDR3: CASSLAVDRTPNQPQHF
DNA: TGTGCCAGCAGCTTAGCTGTAGACAGAACCCCTAATCAGCCCCAGCATTTT

J: TRBJ1-2
size: .
V: TRBV6-1
D: .
CDR3: CASSEINRVVDGYTF
DNA: TGTGCCAGCAGTGAAATTAACAGGGTGGTGGATGGCTACACCTTC

J: TRBJ2-7
size: few
V: TRBV4-1
D: TRBD2
CDR3: CASSQDQDSGGYYEQYF
DNA: TGCGCCAGCAGCCAAGATCAGGATAGCGGGGGGTACTACGAGCAGTACTTC

J: TRBJ2-5
size: few
V: TRBV5-1
D: TRBD1
CDR3: CASSERQGAETQYF
DNA: TGCGCCAGCAGCGAGCGACAGGGGGCAGAGACCCAGTACTTC

J: TRBJ2-1
size: .
V: TRBV29-1
D: TRBD1
CDR3: CSVKTGGVNDEQFF
DNA: TGCAGCGTTAAGACAGGGGGGGTCAACGATGAGCAGTTCTTC

J: TRBJ2-3
size: .
V: TRBV7-2
D: TRBD2
CDR3: CASSPWTSGDTDTQYF
DNA: TGTGCCAGCAGCCCGTGGACTAGCGGGGACACAGATACGCAGTATTTT

J: TRBJ1-1
size: .
V: TRBV7-2
D: TRBD1
CDR3: CASSFETGGDTEAFF
DNA: TGTGCCAGCAGCTTCGAGACAGGGGGCGACACTGAAGCTTTCTTT

J: TRBJ2-3
size: .
V: TRBV27
D: TRBD2
CDR3: CASSLFGSGANTDTQYF
DNA: TGTGCCAGCAGTTTATTTGGTAGCGGGGCCAACACAGATACGCAGTATTTT

J: TRBJ2-4
size: .
V: TRBV12-3/TRBV12-4
D: .
CDR3: CASSFASSWDEQYF
DNA: TGTGCCAGCAGTTTTGCCAGCTCCTGGGATGAGCAGTACTTC

J: TRBJ2-7
size: few
V: TRBV7-9
D: TRBD1
CDR3: CASSHLPGQGPYEQYF
DNA: TGTGCCAGCAGCCACCTACCGGGACAGGGACCATACGAGCAGTACTTC

J: TRBJ2-5
size: .
V: TRBV6-2/TRBV6-3
D: TRBD2
CDR3: CASNGGGSRETQYF
DNA: TGTGCCAGCAATGGCGGGGGTTCTCGCGAGACCCAGTACTTC

J: TRBJ2-5
size: .
V: TRBV29-1
D: TRBD1
CDR3: CSVGPGTGGETQYF
DNA: TGCAGCGTCGGTCCCGGGACAGGAGGAGAGACCCAGTACTTC

J: TRBJ2-5
size: .
V: TRBV9
D: TRBD2
CDR3: CASSAMGLAGAIGVQETQYF
DNA: TGTGCCAGCAGCGCGATGGGACTAGCGGGGGCTATAGGGGTTCAAGAGACCCAGTACTTC

J: TRBJ2-7
size: .
V: TRBV24-1
D: .
CDR3: CATSDSTGSEQYF
DNA: TGTGCCACCAGTGATTCTACAGGGTCCGAGCAGTACTTC